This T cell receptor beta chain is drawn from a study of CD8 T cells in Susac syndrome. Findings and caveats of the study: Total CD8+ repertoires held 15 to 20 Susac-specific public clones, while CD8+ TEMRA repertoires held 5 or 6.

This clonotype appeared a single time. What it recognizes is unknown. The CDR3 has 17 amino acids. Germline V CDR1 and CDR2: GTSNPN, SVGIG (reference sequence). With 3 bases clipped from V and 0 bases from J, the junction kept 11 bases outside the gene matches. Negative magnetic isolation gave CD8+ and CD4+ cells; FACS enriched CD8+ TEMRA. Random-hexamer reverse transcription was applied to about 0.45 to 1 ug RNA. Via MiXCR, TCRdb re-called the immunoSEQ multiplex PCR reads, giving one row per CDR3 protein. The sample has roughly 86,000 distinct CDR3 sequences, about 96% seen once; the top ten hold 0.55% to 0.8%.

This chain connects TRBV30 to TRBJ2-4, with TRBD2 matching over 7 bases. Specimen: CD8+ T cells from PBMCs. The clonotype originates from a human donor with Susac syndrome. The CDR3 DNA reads TGTGCCTGGAGCGGACGGCCGGGACTACCAGCCAAAAACATTCAGTACTTC. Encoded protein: CAWSGRPGLPAKNIQYF.